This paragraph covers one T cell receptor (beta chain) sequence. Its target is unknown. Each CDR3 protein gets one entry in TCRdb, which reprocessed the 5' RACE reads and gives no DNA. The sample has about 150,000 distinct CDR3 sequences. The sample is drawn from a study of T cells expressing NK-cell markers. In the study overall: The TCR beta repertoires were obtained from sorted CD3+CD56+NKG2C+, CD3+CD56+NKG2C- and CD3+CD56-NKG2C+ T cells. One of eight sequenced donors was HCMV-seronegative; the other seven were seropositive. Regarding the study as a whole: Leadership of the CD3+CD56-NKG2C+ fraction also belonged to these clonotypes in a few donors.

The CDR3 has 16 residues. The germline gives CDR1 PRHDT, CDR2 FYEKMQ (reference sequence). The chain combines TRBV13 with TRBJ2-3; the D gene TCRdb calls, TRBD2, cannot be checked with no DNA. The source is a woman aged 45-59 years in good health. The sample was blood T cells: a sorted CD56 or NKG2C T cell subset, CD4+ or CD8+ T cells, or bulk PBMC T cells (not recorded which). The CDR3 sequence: CASSFLPTEDTDTQYF. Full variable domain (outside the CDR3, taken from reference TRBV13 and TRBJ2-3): AAGVIQSPRHLIKEKRETATLKCYPIPRHDTVYWYQQGPGQDPQFLISFYEKMQSDKGSIPDRFSAQQFSDYHSELNMSSLELGDSALYFCASSFLPTEDTDTQYFGPGTRLTVL.